This T cell receptor (beta chain) is from a study of control samples from healthy donors and cancer patients (dated by TCRdb to the early 2020s). Note on this clone: What this receptor recognizes is not known. No base qualities exist here, and no much larger clone lies one base off it.

V drops 1 base and J drops 3 bases, leaving 12 bases in between. The germline V gene gives CDR1 as LGHNA and CDR2 as YNFKEQ. The cysteine opens and the phenylalanine closes a CDR3 of 15 amino acids. The read is trimmed to its CDR3 DNA, 45 bases read in frame from base 1. To prepare the library, the immunoSEQ multiplex PCR assay was applied. The immuneACCESS repertoire file appears here via TCRdb, limited to in-frame rearrangements. These files lack a portion of the clones; in checked studies, under half of the deficit traces to unresolved V genes, and the cause of the others is not known. The sample has 90,000 or so clones on record, around 87% of them singletons. The ten most abundant clones make up about 1.3% of the sample.

The sequence joins TRBV4-2 to TRBJ2-5; perhaps TRBD2 is the D gene, with 5 bases matching. The TCR was taken from a woman aged 45-65 years in good health. Sequencing input: blood. CDR3 sequence: CASSQVASGEETQYF. The DNA sequence is as follows: TGTGCCAGCAGCCAAGTAGCCAGCGGAGAAGAGACCCAGTACTTC.